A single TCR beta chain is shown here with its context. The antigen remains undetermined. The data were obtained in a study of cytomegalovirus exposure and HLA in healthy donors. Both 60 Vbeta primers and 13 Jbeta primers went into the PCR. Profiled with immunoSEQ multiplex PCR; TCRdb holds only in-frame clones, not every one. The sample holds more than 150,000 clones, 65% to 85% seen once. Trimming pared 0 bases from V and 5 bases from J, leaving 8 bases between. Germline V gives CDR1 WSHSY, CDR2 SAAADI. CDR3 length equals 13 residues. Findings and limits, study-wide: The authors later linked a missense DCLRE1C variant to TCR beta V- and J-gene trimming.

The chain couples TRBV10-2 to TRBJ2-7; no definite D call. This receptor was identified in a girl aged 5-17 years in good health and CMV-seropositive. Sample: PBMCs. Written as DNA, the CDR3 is TGCGCCAGCAGTGAGTCGATGGGCCACGAGCAGTACTTC. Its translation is CASSESMGHEQYF.